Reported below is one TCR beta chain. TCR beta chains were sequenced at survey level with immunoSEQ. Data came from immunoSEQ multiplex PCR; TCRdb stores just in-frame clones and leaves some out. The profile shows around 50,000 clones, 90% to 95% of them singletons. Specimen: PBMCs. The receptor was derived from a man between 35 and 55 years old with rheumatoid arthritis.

In DNA form, the CDR3 reads TGTGCCAGCAGCCGCGTTTTGGACAGGGGACCAACTGATACGCAGTATTTT. Protein product: CASSRVLDRGPTDTQYF. The chain joins TRBV7-2 to TRBJ2-3, with TRBD1 identical over 9 bases. V lost 5 bases to trimming and J lost 6 bases; unmatched junction nucleotides: 15. Per the germline V gene, CDR1 is SGHTA and CDR2 is FQGNSA. The CDR3 is 17 residues long.